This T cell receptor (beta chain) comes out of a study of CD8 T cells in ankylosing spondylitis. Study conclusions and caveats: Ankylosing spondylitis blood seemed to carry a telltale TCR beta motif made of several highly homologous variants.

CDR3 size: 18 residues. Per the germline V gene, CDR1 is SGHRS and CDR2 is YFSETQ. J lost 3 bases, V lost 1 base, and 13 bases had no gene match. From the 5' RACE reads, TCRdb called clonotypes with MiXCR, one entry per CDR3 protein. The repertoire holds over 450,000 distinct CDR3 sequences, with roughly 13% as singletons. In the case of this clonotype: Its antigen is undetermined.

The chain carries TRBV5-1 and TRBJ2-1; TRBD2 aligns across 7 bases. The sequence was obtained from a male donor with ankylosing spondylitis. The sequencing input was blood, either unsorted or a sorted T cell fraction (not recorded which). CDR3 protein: CASSLRSSGVEGYNEQFF. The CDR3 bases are TGCGCCAGCAGCTTGAGGTCTAGCGGAGTTGAAGGCTACAATGAGCAGTTCTTC.